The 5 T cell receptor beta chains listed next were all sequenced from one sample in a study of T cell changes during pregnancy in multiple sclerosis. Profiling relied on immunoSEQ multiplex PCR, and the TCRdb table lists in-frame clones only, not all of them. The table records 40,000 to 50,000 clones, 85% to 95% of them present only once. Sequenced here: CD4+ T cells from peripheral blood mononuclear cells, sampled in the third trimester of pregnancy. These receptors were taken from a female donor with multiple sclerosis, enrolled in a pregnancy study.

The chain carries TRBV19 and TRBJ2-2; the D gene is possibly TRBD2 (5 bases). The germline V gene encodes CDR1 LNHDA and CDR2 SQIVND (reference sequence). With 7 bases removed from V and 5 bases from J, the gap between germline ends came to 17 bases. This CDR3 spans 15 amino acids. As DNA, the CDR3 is TGTGCCAGTACGCGGGCGGCCGGGCGAACCGGGGAGCTGTTTTTT. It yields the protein CASTRAAGRTGELFF.

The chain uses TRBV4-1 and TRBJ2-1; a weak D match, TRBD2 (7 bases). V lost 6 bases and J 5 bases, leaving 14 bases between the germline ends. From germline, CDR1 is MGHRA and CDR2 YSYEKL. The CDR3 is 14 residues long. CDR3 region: CASSRGGRDNEQFF. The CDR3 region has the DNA TGCGCCAGCAGTAGGGGGGGTAGGGACAATGAGCAGTTCTTC.

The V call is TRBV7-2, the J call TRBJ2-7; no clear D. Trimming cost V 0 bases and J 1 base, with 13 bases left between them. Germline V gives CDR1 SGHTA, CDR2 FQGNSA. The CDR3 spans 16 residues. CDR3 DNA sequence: TGTGCCAGCAGCTTAGCTGGCGGCCTGCTTTCCTACGAGCAGTACTTC. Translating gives CASSLAGGLLSYEQYF.

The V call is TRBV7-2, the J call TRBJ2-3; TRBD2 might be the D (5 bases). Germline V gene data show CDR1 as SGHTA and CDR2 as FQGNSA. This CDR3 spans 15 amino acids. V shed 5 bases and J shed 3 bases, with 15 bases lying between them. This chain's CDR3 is CASSLSGARTDTQYF. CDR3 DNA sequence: TGTGCCAGCAGCCTGAGCGGAGCCCGGACAGATACGCAGTATTTT.

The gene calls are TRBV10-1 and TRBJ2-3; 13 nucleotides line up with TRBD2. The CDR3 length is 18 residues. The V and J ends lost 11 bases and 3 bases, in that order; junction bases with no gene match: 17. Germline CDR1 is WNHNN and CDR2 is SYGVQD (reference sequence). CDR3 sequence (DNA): TGCGCCGGCCGGACTAGCGGGAGATCTGTAGGTTCAACAGATACGCAGTATTTT. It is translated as CAGRTSGRSVGSTDTQYF.